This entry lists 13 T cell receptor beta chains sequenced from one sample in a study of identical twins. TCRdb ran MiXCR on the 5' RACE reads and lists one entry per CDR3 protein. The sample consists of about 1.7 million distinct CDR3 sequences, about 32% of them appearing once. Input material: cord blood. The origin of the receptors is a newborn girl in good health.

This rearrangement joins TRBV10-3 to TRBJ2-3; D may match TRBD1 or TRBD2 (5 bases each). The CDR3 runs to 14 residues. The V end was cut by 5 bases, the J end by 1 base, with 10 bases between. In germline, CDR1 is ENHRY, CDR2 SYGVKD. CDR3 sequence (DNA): TGTGCCATCAGTTACCGGGGCCGCACAGATACGCAGTATTTT. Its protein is CAISYRGRTDTQYF.

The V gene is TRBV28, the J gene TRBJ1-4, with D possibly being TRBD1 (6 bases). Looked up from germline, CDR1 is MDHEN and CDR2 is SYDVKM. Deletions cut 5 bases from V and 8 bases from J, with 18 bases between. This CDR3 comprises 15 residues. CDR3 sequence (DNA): TGTGCCAGCAGTCCATACTCCCACGGGGGCGAAAAACTGTTTTTT. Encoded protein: CASSPYSHGGEKLFF.

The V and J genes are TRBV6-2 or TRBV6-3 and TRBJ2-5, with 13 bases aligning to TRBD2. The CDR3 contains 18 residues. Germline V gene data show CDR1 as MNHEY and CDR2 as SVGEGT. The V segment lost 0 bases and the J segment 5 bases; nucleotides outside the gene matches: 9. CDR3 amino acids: CASSYSTTSGGALETQYF. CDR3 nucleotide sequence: TGTGCCAGCAGTTACTCGACAACTAGCGGGGGGGCCTTGGAGACCCAGTACTTC.

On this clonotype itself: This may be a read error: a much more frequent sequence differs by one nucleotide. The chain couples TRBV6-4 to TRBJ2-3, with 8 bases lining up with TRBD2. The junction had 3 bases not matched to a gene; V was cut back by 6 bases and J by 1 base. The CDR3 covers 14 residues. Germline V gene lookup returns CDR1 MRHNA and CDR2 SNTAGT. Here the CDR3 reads CASRDSGGTDTQYF. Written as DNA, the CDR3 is TGTGCCAGCAGGGATAGCGGGGGCACAGATACGCAGTATTTT.

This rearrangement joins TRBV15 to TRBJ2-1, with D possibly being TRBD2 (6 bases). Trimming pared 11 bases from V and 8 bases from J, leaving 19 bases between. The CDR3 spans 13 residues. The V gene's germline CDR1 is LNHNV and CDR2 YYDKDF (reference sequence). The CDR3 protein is CAASGTPDDEQFF. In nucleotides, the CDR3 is TGTGCCGCATCCGGGACTCCGGACGATGAGCAGTTCTTC.

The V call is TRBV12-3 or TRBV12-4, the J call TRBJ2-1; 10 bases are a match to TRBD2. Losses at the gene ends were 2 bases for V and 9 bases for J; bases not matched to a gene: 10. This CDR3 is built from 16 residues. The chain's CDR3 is CASSLWASGSKGEQFF. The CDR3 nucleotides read TGTGCCAGCAGTTTATGGGCTAGCGGGAGTAAGGGTGAGCAGTTCTTC.

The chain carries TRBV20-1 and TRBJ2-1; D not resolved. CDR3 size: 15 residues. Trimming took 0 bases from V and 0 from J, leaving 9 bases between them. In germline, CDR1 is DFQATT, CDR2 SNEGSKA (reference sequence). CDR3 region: CSARDYYDSYNEQFF. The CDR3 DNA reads TGCAGTGCTAGAGATTATTATGACTCCTACAATGAGCAGTTCTTC.

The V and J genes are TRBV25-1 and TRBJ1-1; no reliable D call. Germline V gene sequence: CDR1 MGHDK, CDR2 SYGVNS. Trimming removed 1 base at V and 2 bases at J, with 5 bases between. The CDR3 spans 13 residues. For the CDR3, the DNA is TGTGCCAGCAGTGAATTAGCTAACACTGAAGCTTTCTTT. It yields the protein CASSELANTEAFF. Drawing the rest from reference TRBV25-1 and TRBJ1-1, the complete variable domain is EADIYQTPRYLVIGTGKKITLECSQTMGHDKMYWYQQDPGMELHLIHYSYGVNSTEKGDLSSESTVSRIRTEHFPLTLESARPSHTSQYLCASSELANTEAFFGQGTRLTVV.

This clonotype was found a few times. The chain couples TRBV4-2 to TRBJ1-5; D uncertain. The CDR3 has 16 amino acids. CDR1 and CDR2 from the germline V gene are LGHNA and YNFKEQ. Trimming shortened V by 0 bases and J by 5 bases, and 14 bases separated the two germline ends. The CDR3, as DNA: TGTGCCAGCAGCCAAGATACCCGAACAGAGGATCAGCCCCAGCATTTT. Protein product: CASSQDTRTEDQPQHF.

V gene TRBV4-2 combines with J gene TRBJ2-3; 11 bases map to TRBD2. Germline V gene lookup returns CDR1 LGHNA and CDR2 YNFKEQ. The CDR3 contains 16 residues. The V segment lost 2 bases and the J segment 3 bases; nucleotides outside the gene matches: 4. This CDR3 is CASSQTSGSQTDTQYF. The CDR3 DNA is TGTGCCAGCAGCCAAACTAGCGGGAGTCAGACAGATACGCAGTATTTT.

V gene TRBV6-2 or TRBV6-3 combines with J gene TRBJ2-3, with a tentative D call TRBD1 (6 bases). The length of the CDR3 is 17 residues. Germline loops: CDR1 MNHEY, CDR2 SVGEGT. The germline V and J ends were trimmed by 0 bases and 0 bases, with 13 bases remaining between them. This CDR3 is CASSYSSRGPSTDTQYF. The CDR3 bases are TGTGCCAGCAGTTACTCGAGCAGGGGCCCTAGCACAGATACGCAGTATTTT.

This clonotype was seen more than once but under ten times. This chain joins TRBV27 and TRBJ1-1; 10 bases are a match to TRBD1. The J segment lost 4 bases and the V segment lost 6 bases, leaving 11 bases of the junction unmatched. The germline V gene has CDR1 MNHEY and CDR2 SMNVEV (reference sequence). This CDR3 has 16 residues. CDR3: CASSRGQGVRGTEAFF. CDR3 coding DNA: TGTGCCAGCAGCCGAGGACAGGGGGTGAGGGGCACTGAAGCTTTCTTT.

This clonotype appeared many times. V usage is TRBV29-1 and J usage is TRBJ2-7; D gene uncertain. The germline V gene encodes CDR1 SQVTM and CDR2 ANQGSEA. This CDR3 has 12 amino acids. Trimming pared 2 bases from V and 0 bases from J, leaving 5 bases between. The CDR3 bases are TGCAGCGTTGAATTGAGCTCCTACGAGCAGTACTTC. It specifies CSVELSSYEQYF.